The T cell receptor (beta chain) under discussion was sequenced for a study of blood T cell repertoires in COVID-19. About the study: In each case, the material was cDNA or gDNA derived from T cells, B-cell-depleted T cells, or PBMCs.

In the source study's methods: Amplification of reference gene primers provided the estimated nucleated cell counts. Only in-frame clones appear in the TCRdb table, and some are missing; sequencing was by immunoSEQ multiplex PCR. D and trimming were read from the DNA, whereas the V and J calls and clone size are those reported in that table. The sample includes about 120,000 clones, roughly 90% of them seen just once. The germline gives CDR1 SGHRS, CDR2 YFSETQ. Trimming removed 0 bases at V and 8 bases at J, with 17 bases between. The CDR3 is made up of 15 amino acids. Sequencing was carried out using peripheral blood. V is TRBV5-1 and J is TRBJ1-2; D gene ambiguous. The TCR originated in a man aged 70-80 years who had recovered from COVID-19. CDR3 region: CASSLAGLLSHGYTF. CDR3 DNA: TGCGCCAGCAGCTTGGCGGGTCTCTTGAGCCACGGCTACACCTTC.